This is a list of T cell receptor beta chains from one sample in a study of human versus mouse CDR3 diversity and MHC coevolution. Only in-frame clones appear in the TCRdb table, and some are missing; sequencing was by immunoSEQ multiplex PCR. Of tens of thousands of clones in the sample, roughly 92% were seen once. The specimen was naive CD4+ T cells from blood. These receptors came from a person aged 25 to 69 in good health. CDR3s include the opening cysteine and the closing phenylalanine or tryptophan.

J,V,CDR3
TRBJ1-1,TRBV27,CASSTRQGTEAFF
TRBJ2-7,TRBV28,CASSLAGQGAEGYEQYF
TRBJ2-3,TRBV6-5,CASSRLAETDTQYF
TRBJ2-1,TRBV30,CALALLAGEGSYNEQFF
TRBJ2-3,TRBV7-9,CASRGLAAEGKTDTQYF
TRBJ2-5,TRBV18,CASSRRGHQETQYF
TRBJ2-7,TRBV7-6,CASSLVTGTGDLYEQYF
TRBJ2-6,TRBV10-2,CASSESTGFSGANVLTF
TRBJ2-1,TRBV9,CASSVGSRGSYNEQFF
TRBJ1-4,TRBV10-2,CASSAGSNEKLFF
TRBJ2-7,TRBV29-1,CSVVLADLYEQYF
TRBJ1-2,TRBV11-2,CASSSTPSGGYTF
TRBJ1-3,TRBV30,CAWSPGTGNTIYF
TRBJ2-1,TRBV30,CAWSVGTTVYNEQFF
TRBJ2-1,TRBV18,CASSPFSALSSYNEQFF
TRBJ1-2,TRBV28,CASRTRGRDGYTF